This T cell receptor beta chain was obtained from a study of spatial heterogeneity in lung cancer. The library protocol tagged each TCR cDNA with a unique molecular identifier. Using its own MiXCR run on the 5' RACE reads, TCRdb lists one record per CDR3 protein. Altogether approximately 2,900 distinct CDR3 sequences are present, around 12% being singletons, with the ten largest covering 37%. This clonotype is medium-sized (0.01 to 0.1%). Stated time point: sample taken at primary tumor resection. No cell sorting; template was whole RNA from tumor, lung tissue or PBMC. The CDR3 length is 16 residues. Per germline, CDR1 SGHVS and CDR2 FNYEAQ. Between the trimmed V and J ends, which lost 2 bases and 7 bases, there was a span of 20 bases.

Material: normal lung tissue next to the tumor, obtained at surgery. The J gene is TRBJ2-5, the V gene TRBV7-6, with TRBD2 as a possible D gene (6 bases). This receptor was identified in a male donor with early-stage non-small cell lung cancer. CDR3 in DNA: TGTGCCAGCAGCTTATCTCCAGCGGGCTCTCTAGGGACCCAGTACTTC. Translated, it gives CASSLSPAGSLGTQYF. The full variable domain, with the rest looked up from reference TRBV7-6 and TRBJ2-5, is GAGVSQSPRYKVTKRGQDVALRCDPISGHVSLYWYRQALGQGPEFLTYFNYEAQQDKSGLPNDRFSAERPEGSISTLTIQRTEQRDSAMYRCASSLSPAGSLGTQYFGPGTRLLVL.